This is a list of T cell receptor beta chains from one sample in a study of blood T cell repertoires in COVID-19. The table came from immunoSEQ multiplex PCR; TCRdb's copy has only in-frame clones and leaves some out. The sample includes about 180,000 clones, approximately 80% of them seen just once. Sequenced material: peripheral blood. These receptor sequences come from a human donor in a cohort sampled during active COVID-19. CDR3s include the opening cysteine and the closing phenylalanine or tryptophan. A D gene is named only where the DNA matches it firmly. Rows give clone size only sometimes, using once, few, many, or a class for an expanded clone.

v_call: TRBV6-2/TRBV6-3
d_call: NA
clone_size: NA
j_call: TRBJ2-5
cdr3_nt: TGTGCCAGCAGTTACTTTAGACAGGCCCAGGGGACCCAGTACTTC
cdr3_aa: CASSYFRQAQGTQYF

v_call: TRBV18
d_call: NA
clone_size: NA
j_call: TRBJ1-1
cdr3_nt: TGTGCCAGCTCACCTTCCTACGGACAGCAAGCTTTCTTT
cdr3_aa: CASSPSYGQQAFF

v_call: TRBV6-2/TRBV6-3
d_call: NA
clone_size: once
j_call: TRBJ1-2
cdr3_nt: TGTGCCAGCAGTTTTACCGGGGGTGGCTACACCTTC
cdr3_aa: CASSFTGGGYTF

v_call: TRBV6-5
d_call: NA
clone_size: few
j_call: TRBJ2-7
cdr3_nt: TGTGCCAGCAGTTCGGCACAGGACCTATCCTACGAGCAGTACTTC
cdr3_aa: CASSSAQDLSYEQYF

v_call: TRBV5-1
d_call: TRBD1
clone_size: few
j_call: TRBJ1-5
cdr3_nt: TGCGCCAGCAGCCCTGGACAGGCGGTGAACAATCAGCCCCAGCATTTT
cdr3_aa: CASSPGQAVNNQPQHF

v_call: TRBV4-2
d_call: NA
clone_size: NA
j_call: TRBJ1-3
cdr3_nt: TGTGCCAGCAGCCCTCGGCGACTTGGAAACACCATATATTTT
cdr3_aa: CASSPRRLGNTIYF

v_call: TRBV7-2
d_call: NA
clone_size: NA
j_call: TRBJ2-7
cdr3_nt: TGTGCCAGCAGCTTGGGGACAAGCCCGGTCGAGCAGTACTTC
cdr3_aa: CASSLGTSPVEQYF

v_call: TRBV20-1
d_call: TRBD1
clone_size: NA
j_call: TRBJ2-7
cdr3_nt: TGCAGTGCTAGAGGGACAGGGGAGCAGTACTTC
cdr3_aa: CSARGTGEQYF

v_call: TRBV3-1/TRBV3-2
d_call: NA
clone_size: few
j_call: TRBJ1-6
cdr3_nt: TGTGCCAGCAGCCAAGGGGGGCTAAGCTCCTATAATTCACCCCTCCACTTT
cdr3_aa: CASSQGGLSSYNSPLHF

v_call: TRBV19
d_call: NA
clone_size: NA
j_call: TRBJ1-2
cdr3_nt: TGTGCCAGTAGTATTACCAGCCGAGGGAACTATGGCTACACCTTC
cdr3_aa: CASSITSRGNYGYTF

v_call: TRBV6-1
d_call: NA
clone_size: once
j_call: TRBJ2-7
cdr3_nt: TGTGCCAGCAGTGAATGGGGGCGGAGGAATGAGCAGTACTTC
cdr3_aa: CASSEWGRRNEQYF

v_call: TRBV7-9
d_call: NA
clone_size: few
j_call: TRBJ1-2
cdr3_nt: TGTGCCAGCAGCCGGGAATTGGGCTACACCTTC
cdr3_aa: CASSRELGYTF

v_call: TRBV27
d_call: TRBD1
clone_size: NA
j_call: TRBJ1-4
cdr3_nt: TGTGCCAGCAGTTTGACAGGGGAGGAAAAACTGTTTTTT
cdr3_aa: CASSLTGEEKLFF

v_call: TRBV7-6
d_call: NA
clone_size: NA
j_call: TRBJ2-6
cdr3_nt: TGTGCCAGCAGCCCAGGACCGCGCGCGAGGGTCGGGGCCAACGTCCTGACTTTC
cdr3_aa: CASSPGPRARVGANVLTF

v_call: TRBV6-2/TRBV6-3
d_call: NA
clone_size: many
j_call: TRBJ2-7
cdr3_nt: TGTGCCAGCAGTTACGACTCTTCATCCTACGAGCAGTACTTC
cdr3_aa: CASSYDSSSYEQYF

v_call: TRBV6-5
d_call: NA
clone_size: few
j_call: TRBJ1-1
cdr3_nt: TGTGCCAGCAGGGGGGGGCGGGACACTGAAGCTTTCTTT
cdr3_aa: CASRGGRDTEAFF

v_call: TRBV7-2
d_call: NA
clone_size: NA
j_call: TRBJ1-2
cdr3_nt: TGTGCCAGCAGATCCGGGAGGTCGGGTGGCTACACCTTC
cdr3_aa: CASRSGRSGGYTF

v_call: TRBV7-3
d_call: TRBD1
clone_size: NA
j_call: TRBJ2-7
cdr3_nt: TGTGCCAGCAGCTTGGGCAGGGGGCAGGAGCAGTACTTC
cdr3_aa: CASSLGRGQEQYF

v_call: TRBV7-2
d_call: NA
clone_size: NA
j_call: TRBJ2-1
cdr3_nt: TGTGCCAGCAGCTCCCCGGTGGTAGCGAGAGGATACAATGAGCAGTTCTTC
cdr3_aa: CASSSPVVARGYNEQFF

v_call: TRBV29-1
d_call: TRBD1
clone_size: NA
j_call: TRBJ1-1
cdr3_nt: TGCAGCGTTCCAGGGGGAGACACTGAAGCTTTCTTT
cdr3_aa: CSVPGGDTEAFF

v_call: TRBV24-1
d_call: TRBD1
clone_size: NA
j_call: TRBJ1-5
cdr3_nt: TGTGCCACCAGTGATGCCCAGACAGGGGCCCCCAATCAGCCCCAGCATTTT
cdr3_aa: CATSDAQTGAPNQPQHF

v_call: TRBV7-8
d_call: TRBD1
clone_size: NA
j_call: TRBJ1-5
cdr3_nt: TGTGCCAGCAGCTTGGGACAGCGTAATCAGCCCCAGCATTTT
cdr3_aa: CASSLGQRNQPQHF

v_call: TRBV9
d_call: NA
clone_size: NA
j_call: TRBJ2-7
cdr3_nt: TGTGCCAGCAGCACTGGGACTGGGGCCTACGAGCAGTACTTC
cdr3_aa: CASSTGTGAYEQYF

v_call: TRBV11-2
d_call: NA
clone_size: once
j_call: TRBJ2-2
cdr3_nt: TGTGCCAGCAGCTTAGTGGTAGGGGCGAACACCGGGGAGCTGTTTTTT
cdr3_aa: CASSLVVGANTGELFF

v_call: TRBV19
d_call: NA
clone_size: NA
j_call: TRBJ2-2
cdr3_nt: TGTGCCAGTAGTATATTTAGCGACACCGGGGAGCTGTTTTTT
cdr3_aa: CASSIFSDTGELFF

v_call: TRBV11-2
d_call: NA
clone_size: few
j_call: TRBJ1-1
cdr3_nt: TGTGCCAGCAGCTTAATTGGGAGCTCTGAAGCTTTCTTT
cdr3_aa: CASSLIGSSEAFF

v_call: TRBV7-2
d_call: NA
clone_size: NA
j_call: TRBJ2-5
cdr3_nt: TGTGCCAGCAGCTTGTGGCAACAAGAGACCCAGTACTTC
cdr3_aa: CASSLWQQETQYF

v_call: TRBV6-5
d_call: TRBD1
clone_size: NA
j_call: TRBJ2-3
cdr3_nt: TGTGCCACCCGGGACAGGGGGAGGGCAGATACGCAGTATTTT
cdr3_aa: CATRDRGRADTQYF

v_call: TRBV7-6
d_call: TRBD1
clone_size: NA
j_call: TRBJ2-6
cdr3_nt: TGTGCCAGCAGCTTAAGGACAGGGGAGGCCAACGTCCTGACTTTC
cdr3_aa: CASSLRTGEANVLTF

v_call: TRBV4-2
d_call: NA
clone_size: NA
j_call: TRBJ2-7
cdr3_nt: TGTGCCAGCAGCCAAGGGGCCGGGGCCTACGAGCAGTACTTC
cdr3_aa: CASSQGAGAYEQYF

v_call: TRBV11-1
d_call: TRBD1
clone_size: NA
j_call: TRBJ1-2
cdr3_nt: TGTGCCAGCAGTCGGGACAGTGCTAACTATGGCTACACCTTC
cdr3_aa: CASSRDSANYGYTF

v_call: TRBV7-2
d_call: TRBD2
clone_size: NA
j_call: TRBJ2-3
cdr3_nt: TGTGCCAGCAGCCTACCCTCGGGAAGCGGGGGGATAAGCACAGATACGCAGTATTTT
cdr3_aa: CASSLPSGSGGISTDTQYF

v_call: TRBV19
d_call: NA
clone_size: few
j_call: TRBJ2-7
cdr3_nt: TGTGCCAGTAGTATAGCCCTAACCTACGAGCAGTACTTC
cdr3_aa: CASSIALTYEQYF

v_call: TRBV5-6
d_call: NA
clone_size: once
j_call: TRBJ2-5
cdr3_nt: TGTGCCAGCAGCGGGGGCCCAGAGACCCAGTACTTC
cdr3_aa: CASSGGPETQYF

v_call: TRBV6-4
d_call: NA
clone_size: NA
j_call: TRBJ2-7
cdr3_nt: TGTGCCAGCAGAGGGATCTTGGGGGGTAAAGACTACGAGCAGTACTTC
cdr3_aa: CASRGILGGKDYEQYF

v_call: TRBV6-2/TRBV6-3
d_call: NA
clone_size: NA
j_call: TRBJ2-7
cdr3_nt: TGTGCCAGCAGTTACGTTGGGGCAGGCAACGAGCAGTACTTC
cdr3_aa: CASSYVGAGNEQYF

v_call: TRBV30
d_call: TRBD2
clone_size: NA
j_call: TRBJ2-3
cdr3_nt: TGTGCCTGGAGGCTAAAAGGTCTAGCGGGGGGGGATACGCAGTATTTT
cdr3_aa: CAWRLKGLAGGDTQYF

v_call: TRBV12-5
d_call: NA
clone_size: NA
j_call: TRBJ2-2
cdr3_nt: TGTGCTAGTGGTGCGGGGGCGGGGGCCGGGGAGCTGTTTTTT
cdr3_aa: CASGAGAGAGELFF

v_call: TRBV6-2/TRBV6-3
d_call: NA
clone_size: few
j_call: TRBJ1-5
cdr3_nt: TGTGCCAGCAGTTACTGGCTGGGTCAGGGGCCCCAGCATTTT
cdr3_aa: CASSYWLGQGPQHF

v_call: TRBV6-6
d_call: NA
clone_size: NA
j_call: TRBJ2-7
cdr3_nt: TGTGCCAGCAGTGCGCCTAACGAGCAGTACTTC
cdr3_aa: CASSAPNEQYF

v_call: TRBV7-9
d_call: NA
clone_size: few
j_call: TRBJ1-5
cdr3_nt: TGTGCCAGCAGCGCCGACAGGAACAATCAGCCCCAGCATTTT
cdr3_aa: CASSADRNNQPQHF

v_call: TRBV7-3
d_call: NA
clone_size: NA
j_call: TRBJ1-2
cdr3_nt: TGTGCCAGCAGAGTAGGGGTAGGAAACTATGGCTACACCTTC
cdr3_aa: CASRVGVGNYGYTF

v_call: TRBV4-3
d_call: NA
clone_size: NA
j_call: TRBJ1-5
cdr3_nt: TGCGCCAGCAGCCAAGATAGCGGGGGCCTAGGGGGCAATCAGCCCCAGCATTTT
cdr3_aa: CASSQDSGGLGGNQPQHF

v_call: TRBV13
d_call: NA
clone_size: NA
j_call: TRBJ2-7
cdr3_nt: TGTGCCAGCAGCCAAGGACAGCCTTCCTACGAGCAGTACTTC
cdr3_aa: CASSQGQPSYEQYF

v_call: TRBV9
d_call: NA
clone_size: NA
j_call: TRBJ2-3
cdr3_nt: TGTGCCAGCAGCCCACAGGTGGCAGATACGCAGTATTTT
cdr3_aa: CASSPQVADTQYF

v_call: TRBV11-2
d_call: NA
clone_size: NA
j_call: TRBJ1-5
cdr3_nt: TGTGCCAGCAGCCCAGATCGGGGACAGCCCCAGCATTTT
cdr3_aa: CASSPDRGQPQHF

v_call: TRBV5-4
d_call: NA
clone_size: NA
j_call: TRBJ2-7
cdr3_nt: TGTGCCAGCAGCTTAGGAGACAGATCCTACGAGCAGTACTTC
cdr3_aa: CASSLGDRSYEQYF

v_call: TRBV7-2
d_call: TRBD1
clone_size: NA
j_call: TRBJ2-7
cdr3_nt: TGTGCCAGCAGCTATGGACAGGCCCGAGGTGAGCAGTACTTC
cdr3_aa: CASSYGQARGEQYF

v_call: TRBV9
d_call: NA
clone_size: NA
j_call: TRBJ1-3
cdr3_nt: TGTGCCAGCAGCGTAGGAGGGAACTCTGGAAACACCATATATTTT
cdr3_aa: CASSVGGNSGNTIYF

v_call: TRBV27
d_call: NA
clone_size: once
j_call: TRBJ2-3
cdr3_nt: TGTGCCAGCAGTTGGGCGGGGTCAGATACGCAGTATTTT
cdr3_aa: CASSWAGSDTQYF

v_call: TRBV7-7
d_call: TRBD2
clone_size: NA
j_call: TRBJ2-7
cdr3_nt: TGTGCTAGCAGCATCGGACTAGCGGGAGGCTACGAGCAGTACTTC
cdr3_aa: CASSIGLAGGYEQYF

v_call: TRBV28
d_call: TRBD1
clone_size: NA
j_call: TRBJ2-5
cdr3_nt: TGTGCCAGCGTAGACTCGGACAGGTCGTCCCAAGAGACCCAGTACTTC
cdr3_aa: CASVDSDRSSQETQYF

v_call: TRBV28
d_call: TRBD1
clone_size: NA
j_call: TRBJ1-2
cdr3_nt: TGTGCCAGCAGGGGACAGGGGATAAACTATGGCTACACCTTC
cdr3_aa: CASRGQGINYGYTF

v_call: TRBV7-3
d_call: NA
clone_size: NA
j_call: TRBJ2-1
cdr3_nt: TGTGCCAGCAGCTCCCCCTTCTACAATGAGCAGTTCTTC
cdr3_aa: CASSSPFYNEQFF